This TCR beta chain was obtained from a study of OX40 agonist ivuxolimab in advanced cancers. About the study: Previous treatment with anti-PD-1, anti-PD-L1 or anti-CTLA-4 therapy was allowed; about 44% had received some. Points from the study as a whole: Both blood CD4+ and CD8+ T cells showed clonal growth by week 6 at 0.1 to 3.0 mg/kg.

Using immunoSEQ multiplex PCR, the repertoire was profiled, and TCRdb retains in-frame clones only, with some absent. This table holds 60,000 to 95,000 clones, about 88% found once. The sample holds a few counts of this clone. Its antigen remains unknown. This CDR3 spans 16 amino acids. CDR1 is PRHDT, CDR2 FYEKMQ, per germline (reference sequence). V shed 4 bases and J shed 9 bases, with 22 bases lying between them. The sequencing here drew on CD4+ or CD8+ T cells sorted from blood, taken in a trial of the OX40 agonist ivuxolimab. V is TRBV13 and J is TRBJ2-1, with D possibly TRBD2 on 6 matching bases. The TCR comes from an adult with an advanced solid tumor such as melanoma, head and neck, liver or kidney cancer. The CDR3 DNA reads as TGTGCCAGCAGCTCACGGTCGTGGGAGGCGGAATCTGAGCAGTTCTTC. This sequence encodes CASSSRSWEAESEQFF.